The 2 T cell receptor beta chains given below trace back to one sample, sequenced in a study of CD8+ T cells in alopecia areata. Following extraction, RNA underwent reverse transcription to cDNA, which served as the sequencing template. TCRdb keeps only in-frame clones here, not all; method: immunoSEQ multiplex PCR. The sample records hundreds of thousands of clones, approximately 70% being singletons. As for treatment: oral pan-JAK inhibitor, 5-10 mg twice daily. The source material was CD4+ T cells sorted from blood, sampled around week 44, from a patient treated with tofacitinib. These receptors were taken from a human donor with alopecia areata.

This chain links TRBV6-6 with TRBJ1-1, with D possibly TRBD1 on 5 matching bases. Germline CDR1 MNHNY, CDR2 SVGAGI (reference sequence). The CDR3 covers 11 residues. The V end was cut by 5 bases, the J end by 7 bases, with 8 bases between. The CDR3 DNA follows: TGTGCCAGCAGTACCCAGGGTGAAGCTTTCTTT. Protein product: CASSTQGEAFF.

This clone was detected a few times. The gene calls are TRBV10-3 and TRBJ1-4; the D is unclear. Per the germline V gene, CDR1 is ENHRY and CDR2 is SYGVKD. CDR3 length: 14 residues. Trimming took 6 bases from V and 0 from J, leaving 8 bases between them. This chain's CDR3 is CAISPVATNEKLFF. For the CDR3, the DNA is TGTGCCATCAGCCCAGTTGCAACTAATGAAAAACTGTTTTTT.